This passage covers 31 T cell receptor beta chains from one sample sequenced in a study of blood T cell repertoires in COVID-19 (dated by TCRdb to between 2020 and 2021). Library preparation was by the immunoSEQ multiplex PCR assay. Imported from immuneACCESS, the table was reduced by TCRdb to in-frame sequences with V and J called. These copies leave out some clones; in studies compared against another copy, an unresolved V gene accounts for under half, and the cause of the remainder is not known. Recorded for this sample are 70,000 to 85,000 clones; 86% of them occurred a single time. The top ten hold roughly 20% of the sample. Sequenced material: peripheral blood. These receptors came from a woman at least 80 years old in a cohort sampled during active or convalescent COVID-19.

The V and J genes are TRBV10-3 and TRBJ1-2; perhaps TRBD1 as D (5 bases). The CDR3 spans 16 residues. V gave up 3 bases and J gave up 0 bases, with 14 bases separating them. CDR1 ENHRY and CDR2 SYGVKD come from the germline V gene. Here the CDR3 reads CAISDEHEGANYGYTF. DNA for the CDR3: TGTGCCATCAGTGACGAGCACGAAGGGGCTAACTATGGCTACACCTTC.

The J gene is TRBJ1-1, the V gene TRBV29-1; D is possibly TRBD1 (6 bases). Between the trimmed V and J ends, which lost 2 bases and 3 bases, there was a span of 10 bases. CDR3 length: 13 residues. CDR1 and CDR2 from the germline V gene are SQVTM and ANQGSEA. In DNA form, the CDR3 reads TGCAGCGTTGAAACAGGGTTCGACACTGAAGCTTTCTTT. It is translated as CSVETGFDTEAFF.

V usage is TRBV11-2 and J usage is TRBJ2-2; D unclear. Germline V lookup: CDR1 SGHAT, CDR2 FQNNGV. V lost 3 bases, J lost 1 base, and 3 bases lay in between. This CDR3 contains 13 residues. The CDR3 spells CASSFQNTGELFF. CDR3 in DNA: TGTGCCAGCAGCTTTCAGAACACCGGGGAGCTGTTTTTT.

J is TRBJ2-3 and V is TRBV4-1; D possibly corresponds to TRBD1 (6 bases). Trimming pared 0 bases from V and 4 bases from J, leaving 14 bases between. Germline values: CDR1 MGHRA, CDR2 YSYEKL. This CDR3 is built from 16 residues. The CDR3 bases are TGCGCCAGCAGCCAAGATCGACAGGCTTGGGCAGATACGCAGTATTTT. Protein sequence: CASSQDRQAWADTQYF.

The chain recombines TRBV30 with TRBJ2-1; TRBD2 aligns across 9 bases. V lost 1 base to trimming and J lost 2 bases; unmatched junction nucleotides: 0. CDR1 and CDR2 (germline): GTSNPN, SVGIG (reference sequence). The CDR3 contains 14 residues. CDR3 nucleotides: TGTGCCTGGAGTGGACTAGCGGCCTACAATGAGCAGTTCTTC. Translation gives CAWSGLAAYNEQFF.

J is TRBJ2-7 and V is TRBV6-5, with 7 bases fitting TRBD1. CDR1 is MNHEY and CDR2 is SVGAGI in the germline V gene. Trimming removed 0 bases from V and 6 bases from J; junction bases left unmatched: 5. There are 14 residues in the CDR3. Here the CDR3 reads CASSYSRDRGEQYF. CDR3 nucleotide sequence: TGTGCCAGCAGTTACTCGAGGGACAGAGGCGAGCAGTACTTC.

This chain connects TRBV7-5 to TRBJ1-5; the table gives TRBD1 as D, unverified against the DNA. TRBV7-5 is a listed pseudogene. The CDR3 is 15 amino acids. DNA for the CDR3: TGTGCCAGAAGCCGACAGGGATCTTCTAGTTGGCCCCAGCATTTT. It translates to CARSRQGSSSWPQHF.

The J gene is TRBJ1-5, the V gene TRBV2; 7 positions match TRBD1. The CDR3 contains 15 residues. V gave up 4 bases and J gave up 1 base; unmatched junction bases: 4. Germline CDR1 SNHLY, CDR2 FYNNEI. The CDR3: CASSGGGLSNQPQHF. Here the CDR3 DNA reads TGTGCCAGCAGTGGAGGGGGCCTCAGCAATCAGCCCCAGCATTTT.

The chain couples TRBV6-5 to TRBJ2-7; possibly TRBD1 for D (6 bases). Germline CDR1 and CDR2: MNHEY and SVGAGI. V was trimmed by 2 bases and J by 3 bases, leaving 14 bases between them. This CDR3 region has 15 residues. CDR3 in amino acids: CASSYRGTGFYEQYF. The CDR3, as DNA: TGTGCCAGCAGTTACCGGGGAACAGGGTTCTACGAGCAGTACTTC.

The rearrangement joins TRBV6-5 to TRBJ1-4; 8 bases line up with TRBD1. Germline CDR1 reads MNHEY; CDR2 reads SVGAGI. Germline trimming cut 0 bases from V and 6 bases from J; bases unmatched to any gene: 6. This CDR3 has 16 residues. CDR3 DNA: TGTGCCAGCAGTTACTCGATTCAGGGGGCGTATGAAAAACTGTTTTTT. It specifies CASSYSIQGAYEKLFF.

This clone was counted a few times. The chain recombines TRBV29-1 with TRBJ1-3, with TRBD1 as a possible D gene (6 bases). With 4 bases removed from V and 1 base from J, the gap between germline ends came to 11 bases. CDR3 length equals 14 residues. Germline lookup yields CDR1 SQVTM and CDR2 ANQGSEA. The CDR3 nucleotides are TGCAGCGTTGGCGGGGGCGCATCTGGAAACACCATATATTTT. It specifies CSVGGGASGNTIYF.

This clone has only a few counts. This chain uses TRBV27 with TRBJ1-1; 10 bases align to TRBD1. The V gene end was trimmed by 2 bases and the J gene end by 11 bases; junction bases not matched to a gene: 5. Germline CDR1 MNHEY, CDR2 SMNVEV (reference sequence). CDR3 length equals 13 residues. The CDR3, as DNA: TGTGCCAGCAGTTTACGGGGGACAGGGGAGGCTTTCTTT. It encodes CASSLRGTGEAFF.

The V gene is TRBV21-1, the J gene TRBJ2-1; TRBD2, the D gene given by the table, was not confirmed from the DNA. TRBV21-1 is tagged as a pseudogene. The CDR3 spans 17 residues. CDR3 residues: CASSKTPSGGPANEQFF. The CDR3 nucleotides read TGTGCCAGCAGCAAAACACCTAGCGGGGGGCCTGCCAATGAGCAGTTCTTC.

As DNA, the CDR3 is TGTGCCACCAGCCGTAGGGACAGGGGGTTCTATGGCTACACCTTC. Encoded protein: CATSRRDRGFYGYTF. The V call is TRBV15, the J call TRBJ1-2, with TRBD1 matching 11 bases. Per germline, CDR1 LNHNV and CDR2 YYDKDF (reference sequence). With 5 bases clipped from V and 4 bases from J, the junction kept 6 bases outside the gene matches. This CDR3 has 15 amino acids.

The chain combines TRBV27 with TRBJ2-1, with D perhaps matching TRBD2 (7 bases). Trimming cost V 3 bases and J 4 bases, with 16 bases left between them. Germline V gene lookup returns CDR1 MNHEY and CDR2 SMNVEV (reference sequence). The CDR3 spans 16 residues. The CDR3 DNA is TGTGCCAGCAGTTTGAGGGGGGGAGTAGGATACAATGAGCAGTTCTTC. Translated, it gives CASSLRGGVGYNEQFF.

This rearrangement joins TRBV12-3 or TRBV12-4 to TRBJ1-2; a possible D gene is TRBD1 (6 bases). Trimming took off 3 bases at V and 8 bases at J, with 7 bases between the two ends. The CDR3 extends over 11 amino acids. CDR3 loop: CASSFGGGYTF. CDR3 DNA sequence: TGTGCCAGCAGTTTTGGGGGCGGCTACACCTTC.

The genes are TRBV28 and TRBJ1-1; 7 nucleotides agree with TRBD1. The CDR3 sequence is 14 residues long. The V gene's germline CDR1 is MDHEN and CDR2 SYDVKM. V was pared by 10 bases and J by 0 bases, with 8 bases of the junction left unmatched. The CDR3 is CATLLGTVNTEAFF. CDR3 nucleotides: TGTGCCACCCTCCTCGGGACAGTGAACACTGAAGCTTTCTTT.

V usage is TRBV28 and J usage is TRBJ1-1; D perhaps matches TRBD1 (5 bases). V was pared by 5 bases and J by 5 bases, with 12 bases between. Germline-derived CDR1 and CDR2 are MDHEN and SYDVKM. The CDR3 runs 13 residues. The CDR3 spells CASSPGLPTEAFF. The CDR3 nucleotides read TGTGCCAGCAGTCCGGGACTCCCAACTGAAGCTTTCTTT. Full variable domain (rest looked up from reference TRBV28 and TRBJ1-1): DVKVTQSSRYLVKRTGEKVFLECVQDMDHENMFWYRQDPGLGLRLIYFSYDVKMKEKGDIPEGYSVSREKKERFSLILESASTNQTSMYLCASSPGLPTEAFFGQGTRLTVV.

The chain carries TRBV13 and TRBJ2-4; D unclear. Germline values: CDR1 PRHDT, CDR2 FYEKMQ (reference sequence). This CDR3 is built from 15 residues. V dropped 1 base and J dropped 1 base, with 8 bases sitting between them. Here the CDR3 DNA reads TGTGCCAGCAGCTTAGCGGGTTCGGCCAAAAACATTCAGTACTTC. Translation gives CASSLAGSAKNIQYF. The full variable domain, rest sourced from reference TRBV13 and TRBJ2-4, is AAGVIQSPRHLIKEKRETATLKCYPIPRHDTVYWYQQGPGQDPQFLISFYEKMQSDKGSIPDRFSAQQFSDYHSELNMSSLELGDSALYFCASSLAGSAKNIQYFGAGTRLSVL.

V gene TRBV7-2 combines with J gene TRBJ2-1; 12 nucleotides match TRBD2. Germline V gene sequence: CDR1 SGHTA, CDR2 FQGNSA. Trimming removed 1 base from V and 4 bases from J; junction bases left unmatched: 8. The CDR3 has 18 amino acids. The CDR3 DNA reads TGTGCCAGCAGCTTAGAGAGGTGGACTAGCGGGACTTACAATGAGCAGTTCTTC. Amino acids: CASSLERWTSGTYNEQFF. Complete variable domain (other parts from reference TRBV7-2 and TRBJ2-1): GAGVSQSPSNKVTEKGKDVELRCDPISGHTALYWYRQSLGQGLEFLIYFQGNSAPDKSGLPSDRFSAERTGGSVSTLTIQRTQQEDSAVYLCASSLERWTSGTYNEQFFGPGTRLTVL.

The chain is built from TRBV18 and TRBJ1-2, with a tentative D call TRBD1 (6 bases). V was shortened by 5 bases and J by 6 bases, with 19 bases between the two germline ends. Germline assignment: CDR1 KGHSH and CDR2 LQKENI. This CDR3 has 15 amino acids. The CDR3 protein is CASSATGSVGDGYTF. The CDR3 bases are TGTGCCAGCTCAGCGACAGGCTCGGTCGGTGATGGCTACACCTTC. Combining the CDR3 with reference TRBV18 and TRBJ1-2 gives the whole variable domain NAGVMQNPRHLVRRRGQEARLRCSPMKGHSHVYWYRQLPEEGLKFMVYLQKENIIDESGMPKERFSAEFPKEGPSILRIQQVVRGDSAAYFCASSATGSVGDGYTFGSGTRLTVV.

The rearrangement joins TRBV12-3 or TRBV12-4 to TRBJ1-2; D is perhaps TRBD1 (5 bases). This CDR3 has 13 amino acids. V lost 3 bases and J 8 bases, leaving 13 bases between the germline ends. The CDR3 region has the DNA TGTGCCAGCAGTTTGGACGGGGGGAACGGCTACACCTTC. This encodes CASSLDGGNGYTF.

The CDR3 spells CAWSVPGQNYGYTF. DNA for the CDR3: TGTGCCTGGAGTGTACCGGGACAGAACTATGGCTACACCTTC. The chain has TRBV30 and TRBJ1-2, with 7 bases that match TRBD1. This CDR3 spans 14 amino acids. The V and J ends lost 0 bases and 2 bases, in that order; junction bases with no gene match: 3. Looked up from germline, CDR1 is GTSNPN and CDR2 is SVGIG (reference sequence).

J is TRBJ2-7 and V is TRBV6-5, with a tentative D call TRBD1 (6 bases). V shed 0 bases and J shed 6 bases, with 9 bases lying between them. Per germline, CDR1 MNHEY and CDR2 SVGAGI. The CDR3 sequence is 13 residues long. CDR3 nucleotide sequence: TGTGCCAGCAGTTACTCGACAGGCGGCGAGCAGTACGTC. Protein product: CASSYSTGGEQYV.

The chain uses TRBV23-1 and TRBJ1-5; TRBD1 matches 9 bases. TRBV23-1 is given ORF status, its function remaining uncertain. The CDR3 contains 20 residues. J gave up 6 bases and V 0 bases, and 18 bases lay outside the gene matches. This chain's CDR3 is CASSQSRGTGSPCAGQPQHF. DNA for the CDR3: TGCGCCAGCAGTCAATCCCGCGGGACAGGGTCCCCTTGCGCCGGTCAGCCCCAGCATTTT.

The CDR3 region is CASRRTGAFGEKLFF. CDR3 in DNA: TGTGCCAGCAGGCGGACAGGGGCATTTGGTGAAAAACTGTTTTTT. V usage is TRBV5-5 and J usage is TRBJ1-4, with 9 nucleotides matching TRBD1. Germline V gives CDR1 SGHKS, CDR2 YYEKEE (reference sequence). This CDR3 is 15 amino acids long. Trimming at V came to 5 bases and at J to 7 bases, leaving 9 bases not matched to a gene. Full variable domain (remainder filled in from reference TRBV5-5 and TRBJ1-4): DAGVTQSPTHLIKTRGQQVTLRCSPISGHKSVSWYQQVLGQGPQFIFQYYEKEERGRGNFPDRFSARQFPNYSSELNVNALLLGDSALYLCASRRTGAFGEKLFFGSGTQLSVL.

The table lists this clone with a few counts. This chain links TRBV12-5 with TRBJ1-4; D perhaps matches TRBD1 (6 bases). V lost 3 bases, J lost 8 bases, and 19 bases lay in between. CDR1 LGHNT and CDR2 FRNRAP come from the germline V gene. CDR3 size: 16 residues. CDR3 region: CASGLHRASQREKLFF. The CDR3 DNA is TGTGCTAGTGGTTTACACAGGGCCTCCCAACGGGAAAAACTGTTTTTT.

V usage is TRBV5-3 and J usage is TRBJ2-1; possibly TRBD2 for D (6 bases). TRBV5-3 is classed as an ORF, of uncertain function. V lost 2 bases and J lost 0, with 15 bases in between. The CDR3 covers 17 residues. The CDR3 is CARSFGLRESSYNEQFF. CDR3 DNA sequence: TGTGCCAGAAGCTTCGGCCTGCGGGAAAGCTCCTACAATGAGCAGTTCTTC.

This clone was seen a single time. The J gene is TRBJ2-1, the V gene TRBV7-3; 9 bases agree with TRBD2. CDR3 length: 14 residues. Germline trimming cut 5 bases from V and 5 bases from J; bases unmatched to any gene: 4. Germline-derived CDR1 and CDR2 are SGHTA and FQGTGA. CDR3 sequence reads: CASSTAGGDNEQFF. The DNA of the CDR3 is TGTGCCAGCAGCACCGCGGGAGGGGACAATGAGCAGTTCTTC.

V usage is TRBV19 and J usage is TRBJ1-5, with 7 bases identical to TRBD1. The germline gives CDR1 LNHDA, CDR2 SQIVND (reference sequence). CDR3 size: 16 residues. V gave up 3 bases and J gave up 3 bases; unmatched junction bases: 8. The CDR3 DNA follows: TGTGCCAGTAGTATTTTTCGTGGGACAGTCAATCAGCCCCAGCATTTT. Translating it yields CASSIFRGTVNQPQHF.

The chain has TRBV5-4 and TRBJ2-7, with 9 bases that match TRBD1. There are 14 residues in the CDR3. Trimming removed 5 bases from V and 5 bases from J; junction bases left unmatched: 8. Germline CDR1 reads SGHNT; CDR2 reads YYREEE (reference sequence). The CDR3 reads CASRLTGGTNEQYF. The CDR3 coding sequence is TGTGCCAGCAGACTGACAGGGGGGACGAACGAGCAGTACTTC.